These 16 T cell receptor beta chains were all obtained from the same sample, sequenced in a study of blood T cell repertoires in COVID-19. Clones were read by immunoSEQ multiplex PCR, and TCRdb kept only the in-frame ones, dropping some. The sample shows 180,000 or so clones, approximately 86% of them seen only once. Sequencing was done on a sample of peripheral blood. The receptors were gathered from a young man with acute or convalescent COVID-19.

The rearrangement joins TRBV5-6 to TRBJ1-3; TRBD1 is a possible D gene (6 bases). V shed 4 bases and J shed 0 bases, with 14 bases lying between them. CDR1 is SGHDT, CDR2 YYEEEE, per germline. This CDR3 spans 16 amino acids. Here the CDR3 DNA reads TGTGCCAGCAGCCCAGGCAGGGGAAGCTCTGGAAACACCATATATTTT. As protein: CASSPGRGSSGNTIYF.

The chain recombines TRBV5-4 with TRBJ2-7; TRBD1 aligns across 10 bases. The CDR3 has 15 amino acids. After removal of 3 bases from V and 0 bases from J, the junction contained 3 bases not matched to a gene. Germline CDR1 and CDR2: SGHNT and YYREEE (reference sequence). CDR3 protein: CASSSGQGFSYEQYF. The CDR3 nucleotides read TGTGCCAGCAGCTCGGGACAGGGGTTCTCCTACGAGCAGTACTTC.

CDR3 DNA sequence: TGTGCCTGGTTGGGACAGGGGCCAGGGGCCCAGTACTTC. Its protein is CAWLGQGPGAQYF. V and J are TRBV30 and TRBJ2-5; 10 nucleotides match TRBD1. The CDR3 covers 13 residues. V trimming: 5 bases; J trimming: 9 bases; junction bases outside the gene matches: 9. CDR1 is GTSNPN and CDR2 is SVGIG in the germline V gene (reference sequence). Supplemented by reference TRBV30 and TRBJ2-5, the full variable domain reads SQTIHQWPATLVQPVGSPLSLECTVEGTSNPNLYWYRQAAGRGLQLLFYSVGIGQISSEVPQNLSASRPQDRQFILSSKKLLLSDSGFYLCAWLGQGPGAQYFGPGTRLLVL.

The chain joins TRBV7-2 to TRBJ1-1; perhaps TRBD1 as D (5 bases). Germline V gene sequence: CDR1 SGHTA, CDR2 FQGNSA. CDR3 length: 15 residues. V was shortened by 2 bases and J by 1 base, with 11 bases between the two germline ends. The CDR3 reads CASSLLGLGNTEAFF. In DNA form, the CDR3 reads TGTGCCAGCAGCTTACTGGGGCTTGGGAACACTGAAGCTTTCTTT. The full variable domain, completed using reference TRBV7-2 and TRBJ1-1, is GAGVSQSPSNKVTEKGKDVELRCDPISGHTALYWYRQSLGQGLEFLIYFQGNSAPDKSGLPSDRFSAERTGGSVSTLTIQRTQQEDSAVYLCASSLLGLGNTEAFFGQGTRLTVV.

This clone turned up a few times. V and J are TRBV4-2 and TRBJ2-5; 9 nucleotides agree with TRBD1. Germline V lookup: CDR1 LGHNA, CDR2 YNFKEQ. The V and J ends lost 4 bases and 4 bases, in that order; junction bases with no gene match: 10. The CDR3 sequence is 16 residues long. CDR3: CASSLQGQGFGETQYF. In nucleotides, the CDR3 is TGTGCCAGCAGCCTCCAGGGACAGGGATTTGGAGAGACCCAGTACTTC.

The J gene is TRBJ1-2, the V gene TRBV6-1; D may be TRBD1 (6 bases). The germline CDR1 and CDR2 sequences are MNHNS and SASEGT. The CDR3 runs 17 residues. Trimming took 4 bases from V and 7 from J, leaving 25 bases between them. CDR3 nucleotide sequence: TGTGCCAGCAGTGGCCGGGACATCGGACAGATAAAGCGTGGCTACACCTTC. Amino acid sequence: CASSGRDIGQIKRGYTF.

J is TRBJ2-1 and V is TRBV7-3; no clear D. CDR3 length: 13 amino acids. V lost 4 bases, J lost 7 bases, and 11 bases lay in between. CDR1 is SGHTA and CDR2 is FQGTGA in the germline V gene. This CDR3 reads CASSYAGLNEQFF. CDR3 sequence (DNA): TGTGCCAGCAGCTACGCCGGGTTAAATGAGCAGTTCTTC.

The rearrangement uses TRBV27 and TRBJ2-7; possible D gene TRBD1, 5 bases. This CDR3 spans 14 amino acids. Germline V gene sequence: CDR1 MNHEY, CDR2 SMNVEV (reference sequence). V was cut by 7 bases and J by 7 bases, with 20 bases left in between. The CDR3 DNA follows: TGTGCCAGCAAGGGGAACCGTCCTTTTGAGGAGCAGTACTTC. Its translation is CASKGNRPFEEQYF.

Here the CDR3 reads CASSSNRGGRQAEAFF. CDR3 sequence (DNA): TGTGCCAGCAGCTCAAACAGGGGAGGTCGCCAGGCTGAAGCTTTCTTT. The chain employs TRBV11-3 and TRBJ1-1; 7 positions agree with TRBD1. Trimming removed 4 bases from V and 6 bases from J; junction bases left unmatched: 14. Germline V lookup: CDR1 SGHNT, CDR2 YENEEA. The CDR3 is made up of 16 amino acids.

The V and J genes are TRBV6-5 and TRBJ2-2, with 9 bases lining up with TRBD2. The length of the CDR3 is 15 residues. With V trimmed by 4 bases and J by 6 bases, 6 bases remained unmatched. Germline V gives CDR1 MNHEY, CDR2 SVGAGI. The CDR3 loop reads CASSFLGGGAGELFF. The CDR3 DNA follows: TGTGCCAGCAGTTTTCTAGGCGGGGGGGCCGGGGAGCTGTTTTTT.

The chain couples TRBV2 to TRBJ2-5; D is unclear. V lost 4 bases and J 2 bases, leaving 8 bases between the germline ends. This CDR3 contains 13 residues. Germline V gives CDR1 SNHLY, CDR2 FYNNEI. Written as DNA, the CDR3 is TGTGCCAGCAGTGCGTCCCAGCAAGAGACCCAGTACTTC. Its protein product is CASSASQQETQYF.

V usage is TRBV5-1 and J usage is TRBJ1-2; 7 positions agree with TRBD1. V lost 7 bases and J lost 5; bases outside the gene matches: 2. CDR3 length equals 11 residues. Germline CDR1 SGHRS, CDR2 YFSETQ. Here the CDR3 reads CASGTDYGYTF. CDR3 bases: TGCGCCAGCGGGACAGATTATGGCTACACCTTC.

The chain joins TRBV28 to TRBJ1-4; tentatively, D is TRBD1 (6 bases). Trimming took off 6 bases at V and 8 bases at J, with 19 bases between the two ends. In germline, CDR1 is MDHEN, CDR2 SYDVKM. The CDR3 extends over 15 amino acids. The CDR3 DNA sequence: TGTGCCAGCAGACCAGTCGGGGGGCTGGGGGAAAAACTGTTTTTT. This gives the protein CASRPVGGLGEKLFF.

The chain has TRBV2 and TRBJ1-1; possible D gene TRBD1, 6 bases. The CDR3 is made up of 13 amino acids. Trimming shortened V by 6 bases and J by 6 bases, and 14 bases separated the two germline ends. CDR1 and CDR2 from the germline V gene are SNHLY and FYNNEI. The CDR3 region has the DNA TGTGCCAGCAGCTTGGAGGGGGGGTCTGAAGCTTTCTTT. As protein: CASSLEGGSEAFF.

The chain's CDR3 is CASSPPDTSSGNTIYF. The CDR3 nucleotides are TGTGCCAGCTCACCACCGGACACGAGCTCTGGAAACACCATATATTTT. V usage is TRBV18 and J usage is TRBJ1-3, with a possible D match to TRBD1 (5 bases). In germline, CDR1 is KGHSH, CDR2 LQKENI. The CDR3 is 16 residues long. Trimming removed 0 bases from V and 0 bases from J, with 9 bases in between.

V is TRBV30 and J is TRBJ2-3, with 7 positions matching TRBD2. Trimming at V came to 0 bases and at J to 4 bases, leaving 10 bases not matched to a gene. Germline assignment: CDR1 GTSNPN and CDR2 SVGIG (reference sequence). The CDR3 contains 16 residues. The CDR3 coding sequence is TGTGCCTGGAGTGTAGTTACCGGGACTAAGCCAGATACGCAGTATTTT. This sequence encodes CAWSVVTGTKPDTQYF.